This T cell receptor beta chain was recovered during a study of T cells after yellow fever vaccination (dated by TCRdb to the late 2010s). For the study in its entirety: Libraries from fractions with low cell numbers were prepared with the SMART-Seq v4 Ultra Low Input RNA kit. Blood samples were taken at several timepoints before and after primary and secondary immunization, and bulk PBMC replicates and cell subsets were isolated. Two healthy male donors, one aged 18 to 30 and one aged 30 to 39 years, made up the cohort. To follow T-cell clones before and after primary and booster YFV17D yellow fever vaccination, bulk TCR alpha and beta repertoires were sequenced over time.

The full study reports these points: After the booster, most of the clones that had expanded following primary vaccination were detected again (roughly 97% of CD4 and roughly 88% of CD8), which suggests that memory was broadly maintained. A small share of clonotypes was detected in both CD4 and CD8 compartments, with the overlap likely arising from convergent recombination. The secondary T-cell response was weaker than the primary response but faster, peaking on day 5 instead of day 15. Because abundant contaminating clonotypes from the bulk population could be contained in FACS-sorted repertoires, computational filtering was required. Only a couple of donors were included in the study, so the extent to which the findings can be generalized is limited.

The treatment or condition label here, explained by the study, means: live attenuated yellow fever vaccine strain. A standard Ficoll-Paque protocol was used to isolate PBMCs from peripheral blood. CD4 and CD8 T-cell fractions were isolated with Dynabeads CD4 and CD8 positive selection kits. TriZol was used to extract RNA from bulk PBMCs, from CD4 and CD8 fractions, and from dextramer-positive and dextramer-negative fractions. This clonotype was observed a few times. There is no known antigen for this receptor. Base-call qualities are not available, and no considerably larger clone is one nucleotide away. Trimming removed 0 bases from V and 6 bases from J, leaving 11 bases between the germline ends. The germline V gene specifies SGHRS as CDR1 and YFSETQ as CDR2. The CDR3 has 14 amino acids, counting the end cysteine and phenylalanine. The kept DNA is CDR3 alone, 42 bases in frame from the first base.

TCR cDNA was made using 5'RACE template switching, a step that added a universal primer site and unique molecular identifiers. cDNA synthesis was primed from both the TCR alpha and TCR beta constant segments. Library amplification used two PCR steps, and the second PCR step added sample barcodes and sequencing adapters. Sequencing of libraries was performed on Illumina HiSeq 2500 (2x100 bp) or NovaSeq (2x150 bp). The source study handled its data this way. Demultiplexing of reads and collapsing into UMI consensus sequences were performed with MIGEC, and V(D)J alignment was carried out with MiXCR. Using edgeR on replicate PBMC samples, clonotypes were called vaccine-responding if FDR was below 0.01 and the log2 fold change was above 5 up to day 15. Each bulk clonotype received a CD4 or CD8 identity based on whether the sequenced CD4 or CD8 repertoire contained that clonotype at higher abundance. TCRdb reanalyzed the raw reads on its own, using fastp at Q25 for trimming and MiXCR for clone calling, and kept in-frame beta chains. CDR3 protein duplicates are merged, each entry listing the most common genes and DNA. The V and J calls here are based on TCRdb, not the publication. Here the sample has a few hundred thousand distinct CDR3 sequences; around 7% occur a single time. About 0.85% of the sample is held by the ten biggest clonotypes.

Recombination connected TRBV5-1 to TRBJ2-3, with TRBD1 perhaps the D gene, on 7 matching bases. The specimen was CD4+ T cells sorted from PBMCs, collected 15 days after the yellow fever booster vaccination. This clonotype was sampled from a man aged 25-40 years who received the YFV17D yellow fever vaccine. The CDR3 has the sequence CASSLASGGDTQYF. The nucleotide sequence is TGCGCCAGCAGCTTGGCGTCAGGGGGGGATACGCAGTATTTT.